The T cell receptor beta chain under discussion was sequenced for a study of OX40 agonist ivuxolimab in advanced cancers. Here immunoSEQ multiplex PCR was the method, and the copy in TCRdb shows in-frame clones only, minus some. This table has approximately 12,000 clones, about three quarters appearing once. The clonotype originates from an adult with an advanced solid tumor such as melanoma, head and neck, liver or kidney cancer. The sample consisted of CD4+ or CD8+ T cells sorted from blood, taken in a trial of the OX40 agonist ivuxolimab.

The DNA for the CDR3 is TGTGCCAGCAGTTTGGCGGGAGGGGGGTACAATGAGCAGTTCTTC. Encoded protein: CASSLAGGGYNEQFF. The chain combines TRBV27 with TRBJ2-1; 9 bases map to TRBD2. The trim removed 3 bases at V and 4 bases at J, leaving 4 bases unmatched. The CDR3 covers 15 residues. From germline, CDR1 is MNHEY and CDR2 SMNVEV (reference sequence).